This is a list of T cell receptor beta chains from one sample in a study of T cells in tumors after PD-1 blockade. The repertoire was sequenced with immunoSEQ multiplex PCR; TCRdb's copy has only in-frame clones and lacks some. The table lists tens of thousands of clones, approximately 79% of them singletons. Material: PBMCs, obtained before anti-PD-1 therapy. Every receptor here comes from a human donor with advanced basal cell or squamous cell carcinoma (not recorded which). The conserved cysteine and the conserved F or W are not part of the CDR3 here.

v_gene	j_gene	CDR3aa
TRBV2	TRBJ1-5	ASSEAGGYGNQPQH
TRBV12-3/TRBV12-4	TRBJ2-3	ASSFQLPDTQY
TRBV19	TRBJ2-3	ASSIRGSGADTQY
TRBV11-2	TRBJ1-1	ASSLERAGTGNKGTEAF
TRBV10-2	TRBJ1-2	ASSEWRGGYGYT
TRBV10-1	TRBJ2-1	ASSRQGSAYNEQF
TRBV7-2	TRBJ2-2	ASSQRAGSNTGELF
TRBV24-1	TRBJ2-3	ATSDLKGHRNTQY
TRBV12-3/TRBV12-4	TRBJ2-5	ASRPRTGETQY
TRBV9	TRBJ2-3	ASSSRGGVVSGDTQY
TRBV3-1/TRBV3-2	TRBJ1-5	ASSRSCPIFGNQPQH
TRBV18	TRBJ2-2	ASSPPVLLTGRHTGELF
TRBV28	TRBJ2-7	ASRPGTGGHEQY
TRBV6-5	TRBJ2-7	ASSPGGEQY
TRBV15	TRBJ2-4	ATSRGTTTGIKNIQY
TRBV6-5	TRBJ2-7	ASSYGTGVYEQY
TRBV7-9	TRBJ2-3	ASSALAGVDTQY
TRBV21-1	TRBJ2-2	ASSLHQRAPPTGELF
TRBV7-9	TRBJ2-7	ASSRADYEQY
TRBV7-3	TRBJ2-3	ASSARGGQPQY
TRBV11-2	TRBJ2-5	ASSPGGLAGGIWQETQY
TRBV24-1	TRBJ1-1	ATSASDRGDTEAF
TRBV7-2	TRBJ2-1	ASSLIWTSDNEQF
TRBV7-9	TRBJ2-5	ASSYGGAGEREETQY
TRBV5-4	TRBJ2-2	ASSTGTSGRENTGELF
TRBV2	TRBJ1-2	ASSEGPTNYGYT
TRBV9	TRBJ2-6	ASSKDRRSGANVLT
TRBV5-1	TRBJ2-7	ASSSGLAGVDEQY
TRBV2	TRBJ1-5	ASRTGTSTPQH
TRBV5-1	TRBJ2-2	ASSPEQGRAGELF
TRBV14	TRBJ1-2	ASSQLGQLEYGYT
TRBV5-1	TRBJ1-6	ASSLDRYSPLH
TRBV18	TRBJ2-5	ASSPQARQRETQY
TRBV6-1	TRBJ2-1	ASSEIWDYPYNEQF
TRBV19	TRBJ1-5	ASSILGFGSLGVRNQPQH
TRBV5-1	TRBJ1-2	ASSLDGGAYGYT
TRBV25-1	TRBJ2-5	ASGGFQGGTETQY
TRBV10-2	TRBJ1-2	ASSGTGVTSYGYT
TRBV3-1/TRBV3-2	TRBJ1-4	ASSQKAAGGKLF
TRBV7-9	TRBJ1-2	ASSSTGTEGYT
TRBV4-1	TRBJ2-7	ASSPRTGMDEQY
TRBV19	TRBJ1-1	ASKQGALTEAF